This T cell receptor beta chain originates from a study of blood T cell repertoires in COVID-19. From germline, CDR1 is SGHTS and CDR2 YDEGEE. V lost 2 bases to trimming and J lost 7 bases, with 9 bases between them. This CDR3 is 13 amino acids long. Only in-frame clones appear in the TCRdb table, and some are missing; sequencing was by immunoSEQ multiplex PCR. The data show about 160,000 clones, with more than 85% seen just once and around 0.5% held by the top ten. The chain has TRBV5-8 and TRBJ1-4; D gene uncertain. Sequenced material: peripheral blood. The receptor's source is a man aged 55-75 years with COVID-19, enrolled during active disease. The CDR3 is CASSFGLSEKLFF. DNA for the CDR3: TGTGCCAGCAGCTTCGGACTGAGTGAAAAACTGTTTTTT.